These T cell receptor beta chains were read from a single sample in a study of Graves' ophthalmopathy and Graves' hyperthyroidism. TCRdb ran MiXCR on the multiplex PCR reads and lists one entry per CDR3 protein. The sample shows roughly 400,000 distinct CDR3 sequences, around 19% of them seen only once. The material sequenced was peripheral blood. The source is a woman aged 18 to 35 with Graves' ophthalmopathy. The CDR3 runs from the conserved cysteine through the conserved F or W. Fields, in order: J gene, D gene, V gene, clone size, CDR3 protein, CDR3 DNA. A D gene is named only where the DNA matches it firmly. Only some rows state a clone size, as once, few, many or a class for expanded clones.

TRBJ1-3 TRBD1 TRBV20-1 many CSATGTVSGNTIYF TGCAGTGCTACCGGGACAGTCTCTGGAAACACCATATATTTT
TRBJ1-5 NA TRBV11-2 many CASSGASNQPQHF TGTGCCAGCAGCGGGGCCAGCAATCAGCCCCAGCATTTT
TRBJ2-7 NA TRBV6-5 many CASSYGGPAYEQYF TGTGCCAGCAGTTACGGGGGCCCTGCCTACGAGCAGTACTTC
TRBJ2-2 NA TRBV27 many CASSYGISGELFF TGTGCCAGCAGTTACGGTATATCCGGGGAGCTGTTTTTT
TRBJ2-7 NA TRBV15 many CATSRDLGLLEEQYF TGTGCCACCAGCAGAGATCTTGGACTCCTGGAAGAGCAGTACTTC
TRBJ2-7 TRBD2 TRBV28 many CASSYRGSSYEQYF TGTGCCAGCAGTTACCGCGGGAGCTCCTACGAGCAGTACTTC
TRBJ1-3 TRBD1 TRBV12-3/TRBV12-4 many CASSTDRTLKNTIYF TGTGCCAGCAGTACGGACAGGACCCTTAAAAACACCATATATTTT
TRBJ2-5 NA TRBV12-5 NA CASGPSQETQYF TGTGCTAGTGGGCCCTCCCAAGAGACCCAGTACTTC
TRBJ2-7 NA TRBV28 many CASSLSQGTVNEQYF TGTGCCAGCAGCCTGTCCCAGGGGACGGTCAACGAGCAGTACTTC
TRBJ2-7 NA TRBV15 many CATSRSGRAYEQYF TGTGCCACCAGCAGGTCAGGACGGGCCTACGAGCAGTACTTC
TRBJ1-3 NA TRBV6-5 many CASSYRGYRNTIYF TGTGCCAGCAGTTACCGGGGTTATAGAAACACCATATATTTT
TRBJ2-7 TRBD1 TRBV4-3 many CASSQDVRGQIYEQYF TGCGCCAGCAGCCAAGATGTCAGGGGGCAAATCTACGAGCAGTACTTC
TRBJ2-7 NA TRBV12-5 NA CASGLVGFSGHISYEQYF TGTGCTAGTGGTTTGGTAGGATTTTCGGGACACATCTCCTACGAGCAGTACTTC
TRBJ2-7 NA TRBV5-1 NA CASSLVGGPYEQYF TGCGCCAGCAGCTTGGTGGGGGGCCCCTACGAGCAGTACTTC
TRBJ2-7 NA TRBV3-1 many CASSHPGPRGEQYF TGTGCCAGCAGCCATCCGGGTCCGAGGGGCGAGCAGTACTTC
TRBJ1-3 NA TRBV9 many CASRTVIGNTIYF TGTGCCAGCAGGACAGTAATAGGAAACACCATATATTTT
TRBJ2-3 NA TRBV6-1 many CASSIPGRTQYF TGTGCCAGCAGCATTCCGGGACGGACGCAGTATTTT
TRBJ1-6 NA TRBV28 many CASGRRSPLHF TGTGCCAGCGGAAGGAGGTCACCCCTCCACTTT
TRBJ2-7 NA TRBV20-1 many CSAESSRERYEQYF TGCAGTGCAGAGTCGTCCAGGGAGCGTTACGAGCAGTACTTC
TRBJ1-1 TRBD1 TRBV7-2 few CASNRGWNTEAFF TGTGCCAGCAACAGGGGGTGGAACACTGAAGCTTTCTTT
TRBJ1-5 NA TRBV6-5 many CASSSEAAQEQPQHF TGTGCCAGCAGTTCAGAGGCGGCACAGGAGCAGCCCCAGCATTTT